The 7 T cell receptor beta chains listed next were all sequenced from one sample in a study of blood T cell repertoires in COVID-19. This table comes from immunoSEQ multiplex PCR, and its TCRdb copy is limited to in-frame clones, with some not included. This table holds a few hundred thousand clones, around 85% found once. The sequenced sample was PBMCs or T cells enriched from blood (not recorded which). These receptors were collected from a man younger than 45 who had recovered from COVID-19.

The rearrangement joins TRBV5-1 to TRBJ1-2; D may be TRBD1 (5 bases). Germline V gene data show CDR1 as SGHRS and CDR2 as YFSETQ. CDR3 length: 13 amino acids. V was trimmed by 4 bases and J by 1 base, leaving 8 bases between them. The CDR3 reads CASSQGNNYGYTF. CDR3 in DNA: TGCGCCAGCAGCCAGGGAAATAACTATGGCTACACCTTC. The full variable domain, its missing parts supplied by reference TRBV5-1 and TRBJ1-2, is KAGVTQTPRYLIKTRGQQVTLSCSPISGHRSVSWYQQTPGQGLQFLFEYFSETQRNKGNFPGRFSGRQFSNSRSEMNVSTLELGDSALYLCASSQGNNYGYTFGSGTRLTVV.

V and J are TRBV27 and TRBJ2-5, with TRBD2 identical over 9 bases. Germline V gene lookup returns CDR1 MNHEY and CDR2 SMNVEV (reference sequence). J lost 2 bases, V lost 6 bases, and 13 bases had no gene match. The length of the CDR3 is 17 residues. DNA for the CDR3: TGTGCCAGCAGGTGGGGCGGGGGGGCTTCGGGGCAAGAGACCCAGTACTTC. It translates to CASRWGGGASGQETQYF.

The J gene is TRBJ2-3, the V gene TRBV9; D unclear. Germline V lookup: CDR1 SGDLS, CDR2 YYNGEE. V dropped 0 bases and J dropped 0 bases, with 8 bases sitting between them. The CDR3 runs 15 residues. The CDR3 region has the DNA TGTGCCAGCAGCGTAGGCGGTTCTAGCACAGATACGCAGTATTTT. This gives the protein CASSVGGSSTDTQYF.

The chain is built from TRBV5-4 and TRBJ2-3; the match to TRBD2 covers 11 bases. This CDR3 comprises 20 residues. J gave up 0 bases and V 1 base, and 13 bases lay outside the gene matches. The germline V gene encodes CDR1 SGHNT and CDR2 YYREEE (reference sequence). The CDR3 loop reads CASSLSVTSGGPLSTDTQYF. The CDR3 nucleotides are TGTGCCAGCAGCTTGTCGGTTACTAGCGGGGGTCCACTTAGCACAGATACGCAGTATTTT.

This chain connects TRBV3-1 (or the pseudogene TRBV3-2) to TRBJ1-3, with 9 bases aligning to TRBD1. V lost 1 base to trimming and J lost 0 bases; unmatched junction nucleotides: 7. CDR3 size: 18 residues. From germline, CDR1 is LGHDT and CDR2 YNNKEL (reference sequence). The CDR3 DNA is TGTGCCAGCAGCCAAGTTAAAGGGACAGGGCTCTCTGGAAACACCATATATTTT. This codes for CASSQVKGTGLSGNTIYF.

Concerning this clone itself: Other DNA sequences in this sample translate to the same CDR3. The rearrangement links TRBV5-1 to TRBJ1-2, with 7 bases fitting TRBD1. Germline V gives CDR1 SGHRS, CDR2 YFSETQ. This CDR3 has 13 residues. With 3 bases clipped from V and 2 bases from J, the junction kept 1 base outside the gene matches. The CDR3 nucleotides are TGCGCCAGCAGCTCGGGACAGAACTATGGCTACACCTTC. It translates to CASSSGQNYGYTF.

The rearrangement joins TRBV4-2 to TRBJ2-7; 7 bases align to TRBD1. CDR3 length equals 15 residues. Germline V gene lookup returns CDR1 LGHNA and CDR2 YNFKEQ. V was pared by 4 bases and J by 3 bases, with 9 bases of the junction left unmatched. The CDR3 spells CASSLDRDSYYEQYF. As DNA, the CDR3 is TGTGCCAGCAGCCTAGACCGGGACAGCTACTACGAGCAGTACTTC.